What follows describes a single T cell receptor (beta chain). What it recognizes is unknown. The CDR3 consists of 14 residues. Germline lookup yields CDR1 MNHNY and CDR2 SVGAGI (reference sequence). J lost 5 bases, V lost 4 bases, and 6 bases had no gene match. This sample is part of a study of T-cell memory formation after mild COVID-19. Study context: Across donors, TCR clusters were largely donor specific.

TCRdb fed the 5' RACE reads into MiXCR, producing one record per CDR3 protein. The profile shows about 250,000 distinct CDR3 sequences, about 16% of them singletons. General observations from the study: There was a balanced CD4/CD8 profile in clones contracting day 15 to 85, and later expanders leaned CD4+.

This clonotype was sampled from an adult woman who had mild COVID-19 (a few samples of this study predate the infection). Cell type and time point are not known. Sequencing was done on a sample of PBMCs or a T cell subset sorted from them (not recorded which). V and J are TRBV6-6 and TRBJ2-5; TRBD1 matches 8 bases. CDR3 residues: CASSSQTGAETQYF. CDR3 in DNA: TGTGCCAGCAGTTCTCAGACAGGGGCTGAGACCCAGTACTTC.